Listed below are T cell receptor beta chains from one sample, sequenced in a study of identical twins. Via MiXCR, TCRdb re-called the 5' RACE reads, giving one row per CDR3 protein. The sample lists around 290,000 distinct CDR3 sequences, roughly 9% occurring once. The same specimen was also included in a second study, on yellow fever vaccine responses in identical twins.

Sample: CD8+ T cells sorted from blood. These receptors all stem from a woman between 18 and 29 years old in good health. CDR3s include the opening cysteine and the closing phenylalanine or tryptophan. A D gene is named only where the DNA matches it firmly. Expanded clones are given a class, and other clones once, few, many or no size at all.

- | 13 | TRBJ1-1 | TRBV7-9 | many | CASSSRDNTEAFF | TGTGCCAGCAGCTCACGGGACAACACTGAAGCTTTCTTT
- | 13 | TRBJ1-4 | TRBV11-2 | many | CASSPHGPEKLFF | TGTGCCAGCAGCCCTCACGGGCCGGAAAAACTGTTTTTT
TRBD2 | 17 | TRBJ2-1 | TRBV6-2/TRBV6-3 | - | CASSYSPAGGPSNEQFF | TGTGCCAGCAGTTACTCCCCAGCGGGGGGCCCCTCCAATGAGCAGTTCTTC
- | 13 | TRBJ1-1 | TRBV19 | few | CASSIVANTEAFF | TGTGCCAGTAGTATAGTGGCGAACACTGAAGCTTTCTTT
TRBD1 | 15 | TRBJ1-2 | TRBV12-3/TRBV12-4 | - | CASSWAGQMVYGYTF | TGTGCCAGCAGTTGGGCGGGACAGATGGTCTATGGCTACACCTTC
TRBD2 | 15 | TRBJ2-2 | TRBV7-8 | many | CASSGTSGSTGELFF | TGTGCCAGCAGCGGCACTAGCGGGAGCACCGGGGAGCTGTTTTTT
TRBD1 | 15 | TRBJ2-1 | TRBV6-2/TRBV6-3 | - | CASTQTGASYNEQFF | TGTGCCAGCACTCAAACAGGGGCCTCCTACAATGAGCAGTTCTTC
TRBD1 | 13 | TRBJ1-2 | TRBV30 | - | CASLTGYPYGYTF | TGTGCCTCCCTGACAGGGTACCCCTATGGCTACACCTTC
- | 13 | TRBJ2-1 | TRBV7-9 | - | CASSPQAGNEQFF | TGTGCCAGCAGCCCCCAGGCGGGAAATGAGCAGTTCTTC
- | 16 | TRBJ2-3 | TRBV5-5 | - | CASSLVESGNTDTQYF | TGTGCCAGCAGCTTGGTAGAAAGCGGAAACACAGATACGCAGTATTTT
- | 17 | TRBJ2-3 | TRBV4-3 | - | CASSQEGLGRVPDTQYF | TGCGCCAGCAGCCAAGAGGGACTGGGCAGGGTCCCGGATACGCAGTATTTT
- | 13 | TRBJ2-7 | TRBV11-2 | many | CASSPPFGYEQYF | TGTGCCAGCAGCCCCCCATTCGGCTACGAGCAGTACTTC
- | 15 | TRBJ1-3 | TRBV27 | few | CASSARGGTGNTIYF | TGTGCCAGCAGTGCCCGGGGAGGGACTGGAAACACCATATATTTT
- | 15 | TRBJ1-4 | TRBV5-1 | many | CASRQTPATNEKLFF | TGCGCCAGCAGACAAACACCGGCAACTAATGAAAAACTGTTTTTT
- | 14 | TRBJ2-7 | TRBV4-1 | few | CASSQEIYSYEQYF | TGCGCCAGCAGCCAAGAGATTTACTCCTACGAGCAGTACTTC
- | 14 | TRBJ2-7 | TRBV2 | many | CASTPRKGNYEQYF | TGTGCCAGCACTCCGAGAAAGGGGAACTACGAGCAGTACTTC
- | 13 | TRBJ2-2 | TRBV12-3/TRBV12-4 | - | CASNNRQVGELFF | TGTGCCAGCAATAACCGTCAGGTCGGGGAGCTGTTTTTT
- | 15 | TRBJ2-2 | TRBV4-2 | few | CASSQEVGNTGELFF | TGTGCCAGCAGCCAAGAAGTAGGGAACACCGGGGAGCTGTTTTTT
- | 15 | TRBJ1-1 | TRBV2 | many | CASSDSTRGETEAFF | TGTGCCAGCAGTGATTCTACCAGGGGTGAGACTGAAGCTTTCTTT
- | 16 | TRBJ1-5 | TRBV4-2 | - | CASSQVPDHGVQPQHF | TGTGCCAGCAGCCAAGTACCTGATCACGGAGTTCAGCCCCAGCATTTT
- | 17 | TRBJ1-1 | TRBV12-3/TRBV12-4 | many | CASSSSPGRLMNTEAFF | TGTGCCAGCAGTTCGTCTCCGGGACGGCTCATGAACACTGAAGCTTTCTTT
TRBD2 | 14 | TRBJ2-2 | TRBV10-3 | few | CAIGASGDTGELFF | TGTGCCATCGGCGCTAGCGGGGACACCGGGGAGCTGTTTTTT